A selection of T cell receptor beta chains follows, all from one sample in a study of blood T cell repertoires in COVID-19. Profiling relied on immunoSEQ multiplex PCR, and the TCRdb table lists in-frame clones only, not all of them. The sample records about 150,000 clones, approximately 85% being singletons. The sample was peripheral blood. Receptors originate from a woman aged 55-69 years with COVID-19, enrolled during active disease. CDR3s include the opening cysteine and the closing phenylalanine or tryptophan. D genes are given only for firm matches. For some rows the clone size is stated as once, few or many, or as a class when expanded; others skip it.

NA	TRBD2	TRBV5-1	TRBJ2-1	TGCGCCAGCAGCTCTGGCGGGACTAGCGGGAGGTCAAATGAGCAGTTCTTC	CASSSGGTSGRSNEQFF
few	TRBD2	TRBV28	TRBJ2-1	TGTGCCAGCAGTTTATCCCCGGGGGGGCAGTTCTTC	CASSLSPGGQFF
NA	NA	TRBV4-1	TRBJ1-1	TGCGCCAGCAAGTGGGAGGAAAGGATGAACACTGAAGCTTTCTTT	CASKWEERMNTEAFF
NA	NA	TRBV6-5	TRBJ1-1	TGTGCCAGCAGTTACTCCCCGGACAGAAACACTGAAGCTTTCTTT	CASSYSPDRNTEAFF
NA	TRBD2	TRBV11-3	TRBJ2-1	TGTGCCAGCAGCCCCTCTAGCGGGAGTCAAGAGCAGTTCTTC	CASSPSSGSQEQFF
NA	TRBD1	TRBV6-6	TRBJ2-7	TGTGCCAGCAGTCCAGGACAGGTTACCTACGAGCAGTACTTC	CASSPGQVTYEQYF
NA	TRBD1	TRBV9	TRBJ1-1	TGTGCCAGCAGCGGGGGGGACAGGAACACTGAAGCTTTCTTT	CASSGGDRNTEAFF
NA	TRBD1	TRBV2	TRBJ1-3	TGTGCCGCCCAGTCAAACAGGGGGATTGGAAACACCATATATTTT	CAAQSNRGIGNTIYF
NA	TRBD1	TRBV5-4	TRBJ2-1	TGTGCCAGCAGCACAGCAGGGGGAAACTACAATGAGCAGTTCTTC	CASSTAGGNYNEQFF
NA	NA	TRBV12-3/TRBV12-4	TRBJ2-7	TGTGCCAGCAGTTTTAGCGTTTACGAGCAGTACTTC	CASSFSVYEQYF
NA	TRBD1	TRBV30	TRBJ1-5	TGTGCCTGGACAGGGGGCCCCGGGGAGCCCCAGCATTTT	CAWTGGPGEPQHF
NA	NA	TRBV23-1	TRBJ1-2	TGCGCCAGCAGCCCCCTAGGCAGGGGCCTTTATGGCTACACCTTC	CASSPLGRGLYGYTF
NA	TRBD1	TRBV5-5	TRBJ2-7	TGTGCCAGCCTTAGGGACAGGGAAACCTACGAGCAGTACTTC	CASLRDRETYEQYF
NA	NA	TRBV5-1	TRBJ2-5	TGCGCCAGCAGCTTGAAGGGGCGAGAGACCCAGTACTTC	CASSLKGRETQYF
NA	NA	TRBV5-6	TRBJ2-6	TGTGCCAGCCTCTGGTGGGGCACTGGGGCCAACGTCCTGACTTTC	CASLWWGTGANVLTF
NA	NA	TRBV6-1	TRBJ2-1	TGTGCCAGCAGTTATGTATCCAATGAGCAGTTCTTC	CASSYVSNEQFF
NA	NA	TRBV10-3	TRBJ2-5	TGTGCCATCAGAACAGAGTACCAAGAGACCCAGTACTTC	CAIRTEYQETQYF
NA	TRBD2	TRBV14	TRBJ2-1	TGTGCCAGCAGCCCGCCGGGACTAGCCCATTTAAGACCCCGGCAGTTCTTC	CASSPPGLAHLRPRQFF
NA	NA	TRBV6-5	TRBJ1-2	TGTGCCAGCAGTTCGGACAAGAACTATGGCTACACCTTC	CASSSDKNYGYTF
once	TRBD1	TRBV11-3	TRBJ1-1	TGTGCCAGCAGCAAACAGGGGTCCAACACTGAAGCTTTCTTT	CASSKQGSNTEAFF
NA	NA	TRBV3-1/TRBV3-2	TRBJ2-3	TGTGCCAGCAGCCCGGGGACAGATACGCAGTATTTT	CASSPGTDTQYF
NA	NA	TRBV4-1	TRBJ2-7	TGCGCCAGCAGCCAAGGGCAGGGAAGGTTCTACGAGCAGTACTTC	CASSQGQGRFYEQYF
NA	TRBD2	TRBV18	TRBJ2-1	TGTGCCAGCTCACGGGCGGGGGGCTACAATGAGCAGTTCTTC	CASSRAGGYNEQFF
NA	NA	TRBV6-5	TRBJ1-1	TGTGCCAGCAGATACGGACAGTGGACTGAAGCTTTCTTT	CASRYGQWTEAFF
NA	NA	TRBV7-9	TRBJ2-1	TGTGCCAGCAGCTTAGGCAGTCGGGATGAGCAGTTCTTC	CASSLGSRDEQFF
once	NA	TRBV28	TRBJ1-4	TGTGCCAGCAGCGGGGGGACTAATGAAAAACTGTTTTTT	CASSGGTNEKLFF
NA	NA	TRBV19	TRBJ2-1	TGTGCCAGTAGTATCGTGGGGCACAATGAGCAGTTCTTC	CASSIVGHNEQFF